This T cell receptor beta chain emerged from a study of regulatory T cells in long-lasting Graves disease. Overall study context: Antithyroid drug use was under 3 months in newly diagnosed Graves' patients.

Findings of the study overall: Persistent Graves' patients showed reduced TCR diversity versus newly diagnosed patients. With persistent disease, TRBV28, TRBJ1-2 and TRBJ2-5 were the favored segments. Relative to new patients (roughly 900), persistent patients exhibited greater sharing of public clonotypes (about 2,700).

V lost 5 bases, J lost 1 base, and 14 bases lay in between. The CDR3 is made up of 15 amino acids. Germline V gene data show CDR1 as MDHEN and CDR2 as SYDVKM. This clonotype came up many times. Antigen unknown. Time point of the sample: newly diagnosed GD, antithyroid drugs for less than 3 months. PBMC-extracted RNA yielded the TCR library. CDR3 regions were amplified by Arm-PCR using iRepertoire HTBI primers to build TCR beta libraries. TCRdb reprocessed the multiplex PCR reads via MiXCR and lists one record per CDR3 protein. Here the sample spans fewer than 400,000 distinct CDR3 sequences, 15% to 20% being singletons.

The sequencing used peripheral blood mononuclear cells (PBMCs), collected at new diagnosis, from a patient treated with antithyroid drugs. The clonotype originates from a female donor with Graves disease. The chain is built from TRBV28 and TRBJ2-5; D possibly uses TRBD1 or TRBD2 (5 bases each). CDR3 protein: CASSMGRRRQETQYF. CDR3 sequence (DNA): TGTGCCAGCAGTATGGGACGGAGGCGCCAAGAGACCCAGTACTTC.